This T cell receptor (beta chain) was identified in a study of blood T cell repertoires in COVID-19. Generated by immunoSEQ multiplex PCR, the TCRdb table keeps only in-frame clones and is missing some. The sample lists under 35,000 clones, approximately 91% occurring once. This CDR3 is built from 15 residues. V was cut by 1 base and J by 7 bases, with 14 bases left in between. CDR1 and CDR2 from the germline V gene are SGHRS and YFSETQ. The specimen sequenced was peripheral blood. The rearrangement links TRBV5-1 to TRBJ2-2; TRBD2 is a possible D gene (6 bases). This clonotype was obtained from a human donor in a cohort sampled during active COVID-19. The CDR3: CASSLMEGKIGELFF. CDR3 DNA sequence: TGCGCCAGCAGCTTGATGGAGGGTAAAATCGGGGAGCTGTTTTTT. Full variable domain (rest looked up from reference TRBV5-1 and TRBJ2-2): KAGVTQTPRYLIKTRGQQVTLSCSPISGHRSVSWYQQTPGQGLQFLFEYFSETQRNKGNFPGRFSGRQFSNSRSEMNVSTLELGDSALYLCASSLMEGKIGELFFGEGSRLTVL.